The 5 T cell receptor beta chains below all came from one sample that was sequenced in a study of early T cells in non-severe SARS-CoV-2 infection. One entry per CDR3 protein, called by TCRdb with MiXCR from the 5' RACE reads. Of around 64,000 distinct CDR3 sequences in the sample, over 10% were seen once. The source material was whole blood, sampled at baseline. Source of these receptors: an adult who was a healthcare worker with PCR-confirmed SARS-CoV-2 infection or an uninfected control (not recorded which).

In its sample, this clonotype was seen many times. This rearrangement joins TRBV27 to TRBJ1-5; D ambiguous. Trimming took 0 bases from V and 7 from J, leaving 10 bases between them. Germline assignment: CDR1 MNHEY and CDR2 SMNVEV (reference sequence). The CDR3 has 14 amino acids. CDR3 loop: CASSLSSGGQPQHF. The CDR3 nucleotides are TGTGCCAGCAGTTTATCGAGCGGAGGGCAGCCCCAGCATTTT.

This chain's CDR3 is CASRIGQGGNSPLHF. DNA of the CDR3: TGTGCCAGCAGAATTGGACAGGGGGGTAATTCACCCCTCCACTTT. This sequence joins TRBV27 and TRBJ1-6, with 10 bases aligning to TRBD1. V lost 6 bases and J lost 6; bases outside the gene matches: 5. This CDR3 is 15 amino acids long. Germline V gene data show CDR1 as MNHEY and CDR2 as SMNVEV (reference sequence).

This clonotype has just a few counts. The chain couples TRBV3-1 to TRBJ1-4, with D maybe TRBD1 (5 bases). V was cut by 3 bases and J by 8 bases, with 16 bases left in between. Germline V gene sequence: CDR1 LGHDT, CDR2 YNNKEL (reference sequence). CDR3 size: 15 residues. This CDR3 is CASSHGDRDEEKLFF. In nucleotides, the CDR3 is TGTGCCAGCAGCCATGGAGACAGAGATGAGGAAAAACTGTTTTTT.

The chain uses TRBV6-2 or TRBV6-3 and TRBJ2-4; D is ambiguous. The CDR3 is made up of 15 amino acids. The V end was cut by 2 bases, the J end by 1 base, with 9 bases between. CDR1 and CDR2 from the germline V gene are MNHEY and SVGEGT. CDR3 nucleotides: TGTGCCAGCAGTTACCCTGGGTTGGCCAAAAACATTCAGTACTTC. It codes for CASSYPGLAKNIQYF.

V is TRBV20-1 and J is TRBJ2-1; D uncertain. The V end lost 4 bases, the J end lost 6 bases, and 10 bases lay between the germline ends. The CDR3 length is 12 residues. The germline V gene has CDR1 DFQATT and CDR2 SNEGSKA (reference sequence). This CDR3 is CSAMRIGNEQFF. Written as DNA, the CDR3 is TGCAGTGCTATGCGGATTGGCAATGAGCAGTTCTTC.